This entry lists 2 T cell receptor beta chains sequenced from one sample in a study of T cells in Graves' hyperthyroidism and ophthalmopathy (dated by TCRdb to between 2018 and 2020). Receptor libraries were prepared by multiplex PCR. The data were produced on an Illumina HiSeq 2000. TCR beta CDR3 regions were amplified from RNA transcripts. The first round of RT-PCR for the TCR CDR3 was performed with the HTBI primer set and the Qiagen OneStep RT-PCR kit. TCRdb applied fastp at Q25 and MiXCR to the public reads, then kept only in-frame beta chains. Here each entry gathers all rows of one CDR3 protein and keeps the most common genes and DNA. The sample yields around 800,000 distinct CDR3 sequences; over 35% were counted once. About 8.9% of the sample belongs to the ten largest clones. Input material: blood. These receptors were collected from a man between 18 and 35 years old with Graves' hyperthyroidism.

J is TRBJ2-1 and V is TRBV2, with D possibly called TRBD1 or TRBD2 (6 bases each). The CDR3 runs 12 residues. Germline lookup yields CDR1 SNHLY and CDR2 FYNNEI. As DNA, the CDR3 is TGTGCGGGGTGGAGGGGGAACAATGAGCAGTTCTTC. Protein sequence: CAGWRGNNEQFF. The whole variable domain, filled in from reference TRBV2 and TRBJ2-1, reads EPEVTQTPSHQVTQMGQEVILRCVPISNHLYFYWYRQILGQKVEFLVSFYNNEISEKSEIFDDQFSVERPDGSNFTLKIRSTKLEDSAMYFCAGWRGNNEQFFGPGTRLTVL.

This clonotype was seen at least ten times. The chain combines TRBV2 with TRBJ1-2; D is perhaps TRBD1 (6 bases). CDR1 and CDR2 from the germline V gene are SNHLY and FYNNEI. The length of the CDR3 is 13 residues. Trimming cost V 8 bases and J 0 bases, with 10 bases left between them. The CDR3 DNA is TGTGCCAGCGGGGACACCTCTAACTATGGCTACACCTTC. Its translation is CASGDTSNYGYTF.